A selection of T cell receptor beta chains follows, all from one sample in a study of T-cell reconstitution after alpha-beta-depleted transplantation in children. TCRdb recomputed calls from the PCR reads with MiXCR, one row per CDR3 protein. Among approximately 1,000,000 distinct CDR3 sequences, under 30% were seen once, and the ten largest hold roughly 27%. Sequenced material: PBMCs, mostly from graft donor cells, taken 360 days after TCRalphabeta/CD19-depleted stem cell transplant. All receptors come from a boy younger than two who had a stem cell transplant for SCID, so the T cells may come from the graft donor. Both conserved end residues are part of each CDR3. Fields, in order: clone size, V gene, D gene, J gene, CDR3 protein, CDR3 DNA. A D gene is named only where the DNA matches it firmly. Clone size is given for some rows only: seen once, a few or many times, or a class if the clone is expanded.

clone size: few; V gene: TRBV5-1; D gene: TRBD1; J gene: TRBJ2-4; CDR3 protein: CASSPRTGKRNIQYF; CDR3 DNA: TGCGCCAGCAGCCCTAGGACAGGGAAGCGAAACATTCAGTACTTC
clone size: .; V gene: TRBV15; D gene: .; J gene: TRBJ2-5; CDR3 protein: CATSESPSKSFQYF; CDR3 DNA: TGTGCCACAAGCGAATCTCCCTCCAAGAGTTTCCAGTACTTC
clone size: few; V gene: TRBV5-1; D gene: TRBD2; J gene: TRBJ2-3; CDR3 protein: CASSPARGADTQYF; CDR3 DNA: TGCGCCAGCAGCCCCGCACGGGGGGCAGATACGCAGTATTTT
clone size: .; V gene: TRBV9; D gene: TRBD1; J gene: TRBJ1-2; CDR3 protein: CASSAARDRGKSNYGYTF; CDR3 DNA: TGTGCCAGCAGCGCTGCCCGGGACAGGGGAAAAAGTAACTATGGCTACACCTTC
clone size: .; V gene: TRBV9; D gene: TRBD1; J gene: TRBJ2-7; CDR3 protein: CASSSSLTGGPYEQYF; CDR3 DNA: TGTGCCAGCAGCTCAAGCCTAACAGGGGGCCCCTACGAGCAGTACTTC
clone size: .; V gene: TRBV7-2; D gene: .; J gene: TRBJ2-3; CDR3 protein: CASTPGGLPITDTQYF; CDR3 DNA: TGTGCCAGCACCCCAGGGGGACTCCCCATCACAGATACGCAGTATTTT
clone size: few; V gene: TRBV24-1; D gene: .; J gene: TRBJ2-1; CDR3 protein: CATSTSGRGINEQFF; CDR3 DNA: TGTGCCACCAGCACCTCGGGGCGGGGAATTAATGAGCAGTTCTTC
clone size: few; V gene: TRBV6-5; D gene: .; J gene: TRBJ2-5; CDR3 protein: CASSYGGQDLRQETQYF; CDR3 DNA: TGTGCCAGCAGTTACGGCGGGCAGGACCTACGCCAAGAGACCCAGTACTTC
clone size: few; V gene: TRBV5-1; D gene: .; J gene: TRBJ1-1; CDR3 protein: CASSLDGPRFLGTEAFF; CDR3 DNA: TGCGCCAGCAGCTTGGATGGGCCCCGATTTCTAGGCACTGAAGCTTTCTTT
clone size: .; V gene: TRBV12-3/TRBV12-4; D gene: .; J gene: TRBJ2-7; CDR3 protein: CASNPIPYEQYF; CDR3 DNA: TGTGCCAGCAACCCCATACCCTACGAGCAGTACTTC
clone size: .; V gene: TRBV6-5; D gene: .; J gene: TRBJ1-2; CDR3 protein: CASSYVGRQLTSDYGYTF; CDR3 DNA: TGTGCCAGCAGTTATGTCGGCCGCCAATTGACTTCAGACTATGGCTACACCTTC
clone size: few; V gene: TRBV6-2/TRBV6-3; D gene: .; J gene: TRBJ2-1; CDR3 protein: CASSYSSGLLNEQFF; CDR3 DNA: TGTGCCAGCAGTTACTCGTCGGGACTCCTCAATGAGCAGTTCTTC
clone size: once; V gene: TRBV7-9; D gene: .; J gene: TRBJ2-1; CDR3 protein: CASSLVGTISYNEQFF; CDR3 DNA: TGTGCCAGCAGCTTGGTCGGGACCATATCCTACAATGAGCAGTTCTTC
clone size: .; V gene: TRBV5-1; D gene: TRBD2; J gene: TRBJ2-7; CDR3 protein: CASSFRDYSYEQYF; CDR3 DNA: TGCGCCAGCAGCTTCCGGGACTACTCGTACGAGCAGTACTTC
clone size: .; V gene: TRBV11-2; D gene: TRBD2; J gene: TRBJ2-3; CDR3 protein: CASPEITGSGGSTDTQYF; CDR3 DNA: TGTGCCAGTCCCGAGATAACCGGTAGCGGGGGTAGCACAGATACGCAGTATTTT
clone size: few; V gene: TRBV11-1; D gene: .; J gene: TRBJ2-2; CDR3 protein: CASSFLSPTGRLTGELFF; CDR3 DNA: TGTGCCAGCAGCTTTTTAAGCCCCACGGGACGGCTCACCGGGGAGCTGTTTTTT
clone size: .; V gene: TRBV5-1; D gene: .; J gene: TRBJ1-1; CDR3 protein: CASSRTSGEAFF; CDR3 DNA: TGCGCCAGCAGCCGAACCTCCGGTGAAGCTTTCTTT
clone size: .; V gene: TRBV21-1; D gene: .; J gene: TRBJ1-3; CDR3 protein: CASSNIQDYGNTIYF; CDR3 DNA: TGTGCCAGCAGCAATATACAGGATTATGGAAACACCATATATTTT
clone size: .; V gene: TRBV18; D gene: .; J gene: TRBJ2-1; CDR3 protein: CASSQLTRPNYNEQFF; CDR3 DNA: TGTGCCAGCTCACAGCTGACCCGTCCGAATTACAATGAGCAGTTCTTC
clone size: .; V gene: TRBV29-1; D gene: TRBD2; J gene: TRBJ2-1; CDR3 protein: CSVGLAGNNEQFF; CDR3 DNA: TGCAGCGTTGGACTAGCGGGGAACAATGAGCAGTTCTTC
clone size: few; V gene: TRBV5-1; D gene: TRBD2; J gene: TRBJ2-3; CDR3 protein: CASSLEASGVGTDTQYF; CDR3 DNA: TGCGCCAGCAGCTTGGAGGCTAGCGGGGTGGGCACAGATACGCAGTATTTT
clone size: .; V gene: TRBV5-1; D gene: .; J gene: TRBJ2-7; CDR3 protein: CASSLASFSYEQYF; CDR3 DNA: TGCGCCAGCAGCTTGGCCAGCTTTTCCTACGAGCAGTACTTC
clone size: .; V gene: TRBV7-2; D gene: .; J gene: TRBJ2-7; CDR3 protein: CASSLLGLVPLGQYF; CDR3 DNA: TGTGCCAGCAGCTTATTGGGTCTAGTCCCGTTAGGGCAGTACTTC
clone size: .; V gene: TRBV10-3; D gene: .; J gene: TRBJ1-1; CDR3 protein: CAISEGQGSEAFF; CDR3 DNA: TGTGCCATCAGTGAAGGGCAGGGGTCTGAAGCTTTCTTT
clone size: few; V gene: TRBV5-6; D gene: .; J gene: TRBJ2-3; CDR3 protein: CASGGAPTDTQYF; CDR3 DNA: TGTGCCAGCGGGGGGGCCCCCACAGATACGCAGTATTTT
clone size: few; V gene: TRBV4-2; D gene: .; J gene: TRBJ2-3; CDR3 protein: CASSQEAPSTDTQYF; CDR3 DNA: TGTGCCAGCAGCCAAGAGGCCCCTTCCACAGATACGCAGTATTTT
clone size: few; V gene: TRBV20-1; D gene: TRBD2; J gene: TRBJ2-7; CDR3 protein: CSAPTSGGRDEQYF; CDR3 DNA: TGCAGTGCTCCGACTAGCGGGGGAAGAGACGAGCAGTACTTC
clone size: .; V gene: TRBV28; D gene: .; J gene: TRBJ1-1; CDR3 protein: CASRRPQGNTEAFF; CDR3 DNA: TGTGCCAGCCGAAGACCCCAGGGGAACACTGAAGCTTTCTTT
clone size: .; V gene: TRBV5-5; D gene: .; J gene: TRBJ1-5; CDR3 protein: CASSLHRERNQPQHF; CDR3 DNA: TGTGCCAGCAGCTTGCACAGGGAACGCAATCAGCCCCAGCATTTT
clone size: few; V gene: TRBV15; D gene: .; J gene: TRBJ2-3; CDR3 protein: CATSRVRTDTQYF; CDR3 DNA: TGTGCCACCAGCAGAGTCCGCACAGATACGCAGTATTTT
clone size: many; V gene: TRBV3-1; D gene: .; J gene: TRBJ2-5; CDR3 protein: CASSQGGHMYQETQYF; CDR3 DNA: TGTGCCAGCAGCCAAGGAGGACACATGTACCAAGAGACCCAGTACTTC
clone size: .; V gene: TRBV12-3/TRBV12-4; D gene: .; J gene: TRBJ1-3; CDR3 protein: CASSSHPGLRGF; CDR3 DNA: TGTGCCAGCAGTTCCCACCCAGGGCTCCGAGGGTTT
clone size: .; V gene: TRBV7-9; D gene: TRBD1; J gene: TRBJ1-2; CDR3 protein: CASSETGDYGYTF; CDR3 DNA: TGTGCCAGCAGCGAGACAGGGGATTATGGCTACACCTTC
clone size: once; V gene: TRBV25-1; D gene: .; J gene: TRBJ2-7; CDR3 protein: CASNPAYSYEQYF; CDR3 DNA: TGTGCCAGCAACCCAGCGTACTCCTACGAGCAGTACTTC
clone size: few; V gene: TRBV7-9; D gene: .; J gene: TRBJ2-7; CDR3 protein: CASSPSGTLHYEQYF; CDR3 DNA: TGTGCCAGCAGCCCATCCGGGACATTACACTACGAGCAGTACTTC
clone size: .; V gene: TRBV12-3/TRBV12-4; D gene: .; J gene: TRBJ2-3; CDR3 protein: CASTGASTDTQYF; CDR3 DNA: TGTGCCAGCACGGGGGCCAGCACAGATACGCAGTATTTT
clone size: .; V gene: TRBV5-6; D gene: .; J gene: TRBJ1-1; CDR3 protein: CASSLTQHTEAFF; CDR3 DNA: TGTGCCAGCAGCTTGACACAGCACACTGAAGCTTTCTTT
clone size: .; V gene: TRBV12-3/TRBV12-4; D gene: .; J gene: TRBJ2-7; CDR3 protein: CASSLAPAEYSSYEQYF; CDR3 DNA: TGTGCCAGCAGTTTAGCCCCAGCCGAGTATAGCTCCTACGAGCAGTACTTC
clone size: .; V gene: TRBV5-1; D gene: .; J gene: TRBJ2-7; CDR3 protein: CASSLPSPVEQYF; CDR3 DNA: TGCGCCAGCAGCTTACCATCCCCCGTCGAGCAGTACTTC
clone size: many; V gene: TRBV12-3/TRBV12-4; D gene: .; J gene: TRBJ2-7; CDR3 protein: CASSPGVYEQYF; CDR3 DNA: TGTGCCAGCAGTCCCGGGGTCTACGAGCAGTACTTC
clone size: few; V gene: TRBV5-1; D gene: .; J gene: TRBJ1-2; CDR3 protein: CASSPRAGKSYGYTF; CDR3 DNA: TGCGCCAGCAGCCCACGAGCAGGGAAGAGCTATGGCTACACCTTC
clone size: .; V gene: TRBV12-3/TRBV12-4; D gene: TRBD1; J gene: TRBJ2-5; CDR3 protein: CASSHSTGRQETQYF; CDR3 DNA: TGTGCCAGCAGCCACTCGACAGGGCGGCAAGAGACCCAGTACTTC
clone size: few; V gene: TRBV12-3/TRBV12-4; D gene: .; J gene: TRBJ1-3; CDR3 protein: CASRVFSGTGNTIYF; CDR3 DNA: TGTGCCAGCAGAGTATTTAGTGGAACTGGAAACACCATATATTTT
clone size: .; V gene: TRBV7-3; D gene: TRBD1; J gene: TRBJ1-3; CDR3 protein: CASSSGQPGNTIYF; CDR3 DNA: TGTGCCAGCAGCTCGGGACAGCCTGGAAACACCATATATTTT
clone size: .; V gene: TRBV29-1; D gene: .; J gene: TRBJ2-1; CDR3 protein: CSVGGQGFTNEQFF; CDR3 DNA: TGCAGCGTTGGCGGCCAGGGGTTCACCAATGAGCAGTTCTTC
clone size: .; V gene: TRBV4-1; D gene: .; J gene: TRBJ2-7; CDR3 protein: CASSQAEQETYEQYF; CDR3 DNA: TGCGCCAGCAGCCAAGCGGAACAGGAGACCTACGAGCAGTACTTC